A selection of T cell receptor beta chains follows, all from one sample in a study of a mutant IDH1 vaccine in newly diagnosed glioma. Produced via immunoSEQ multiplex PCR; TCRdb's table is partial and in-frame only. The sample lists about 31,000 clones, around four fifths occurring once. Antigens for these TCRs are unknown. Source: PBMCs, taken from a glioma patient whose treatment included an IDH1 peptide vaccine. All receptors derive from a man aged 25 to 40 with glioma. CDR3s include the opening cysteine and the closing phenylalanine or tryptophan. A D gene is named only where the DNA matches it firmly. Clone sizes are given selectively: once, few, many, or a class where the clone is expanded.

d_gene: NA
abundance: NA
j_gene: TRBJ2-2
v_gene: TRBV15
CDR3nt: TGTGCCACCAGCAGAGGGGACCCCGGGGGGGAGCTGTTTTTT
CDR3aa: CATSRGDPGGELFF

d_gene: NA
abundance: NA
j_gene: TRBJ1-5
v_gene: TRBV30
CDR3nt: TGTGCCTGGAGTCCCGACAGGCTTCAGCCCCAGCATTTT
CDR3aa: CAWSPDRLQPQHF

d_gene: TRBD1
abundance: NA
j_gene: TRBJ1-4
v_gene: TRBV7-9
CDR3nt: TGTGCCAGCAGCATATCGGACAGGTTTAATGAAAAACTGTTTTTT
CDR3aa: CASSISDRFNEKLFF

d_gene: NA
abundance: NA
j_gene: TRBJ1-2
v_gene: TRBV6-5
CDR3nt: TGTGCCAGCAGTTACGACGGGGTTGGCTATGGCTACACCTTC
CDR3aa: CASSYDGVGYGYTF

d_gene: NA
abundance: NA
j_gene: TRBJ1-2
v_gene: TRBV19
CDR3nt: TGTGCCAGTAGTATGAAACACGGAGTGCATGGCTACACCTTC
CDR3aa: CASSMKHGVHGYTF

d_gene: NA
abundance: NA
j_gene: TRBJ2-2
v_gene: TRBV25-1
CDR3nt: TGTGCCAGCAGTGACGGGGGAGGCGGGGAGCTGTTTTTT
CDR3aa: CASSDGGGGELFF

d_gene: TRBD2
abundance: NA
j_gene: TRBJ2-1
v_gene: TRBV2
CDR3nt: TGTGCCAGCAGTGATCCCGCGGCGGGGGGGCGGGATGAGCAGTTCTTC
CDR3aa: CASSDPAAGGRDEQFF

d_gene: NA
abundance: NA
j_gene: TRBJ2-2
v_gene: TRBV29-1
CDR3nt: TGCAGCGGGGAAGTGGCCGGGGAGCTGTTTTTT
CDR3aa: CSGEVAGELFF

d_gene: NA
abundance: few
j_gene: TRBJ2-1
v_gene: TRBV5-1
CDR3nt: TGCGCCAGCAGCTTGGGAGGTTTCGGGCCGGAGCAGTTCTTC
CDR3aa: CASSLGGFGPEQFF

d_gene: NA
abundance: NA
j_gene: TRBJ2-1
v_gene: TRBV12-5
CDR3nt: TGTGCTAGTGGTCCCTCCTCAGGGGTCGGTGAGCAGTTCTTC
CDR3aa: CASGPSSGVGEQFF

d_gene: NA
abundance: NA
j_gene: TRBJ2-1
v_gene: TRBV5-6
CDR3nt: TGTGCCAGCAGCCAGGGACCGCAAAACTACAATGAGCAGTTCTTC
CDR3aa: CASSQGPQNYNEQFF

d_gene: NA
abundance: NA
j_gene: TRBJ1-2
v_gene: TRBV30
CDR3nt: TGTGCCTCGTACCAGGGAGCGATTATCTATGGCTACACCTTC
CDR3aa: CASYQGAIIYGYTF

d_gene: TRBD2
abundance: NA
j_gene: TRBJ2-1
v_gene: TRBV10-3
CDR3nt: TGTGCCATCAGCGCAGTGAGGAGCGGGAGAATCAATGAGCAGTTCTTC
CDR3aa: CAISAVRSGRINEQFF

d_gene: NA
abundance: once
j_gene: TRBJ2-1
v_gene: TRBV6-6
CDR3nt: TGTGCCAGCAGGAAGAAGGGACTCGGGATCAGTGAGCAGTTCTTC
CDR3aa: CASRKKGLGISEQFF

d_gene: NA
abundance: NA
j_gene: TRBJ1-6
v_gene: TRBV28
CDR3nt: TGTGCCAGCAGTTCGAGCCTTGGGGGGAATTCACCCCTCCACTTT
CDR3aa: CASSSSLGGNSPLHF

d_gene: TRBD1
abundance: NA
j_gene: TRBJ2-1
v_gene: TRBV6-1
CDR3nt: TGTGCCAGCAGTGAATGGTCGACAGGGGAGGATGAGCAGTTCTTC
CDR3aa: CASSEWSTGEDEQFF

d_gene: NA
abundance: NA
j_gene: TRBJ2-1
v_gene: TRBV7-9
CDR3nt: TGTGCCAGCAGCTTGGGGTGGGGGGTAAAGGTTAGTGAGCAGTTCTTC
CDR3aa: CASSLGWGVKVSEQFF

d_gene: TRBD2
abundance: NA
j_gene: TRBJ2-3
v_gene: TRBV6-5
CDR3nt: TGTGCCAGCAGTTACGGTCTAGCGGGAGGACCAGATACGCAGTATTTT
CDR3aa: CASSYGLAGGPDTQYF

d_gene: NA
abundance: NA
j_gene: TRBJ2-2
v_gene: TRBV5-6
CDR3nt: TGTGCCAGCAGGTCCCGAAATCTTTACACCGGGGAGCTGTTTTTT
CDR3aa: CASRSRNLYTGELFF

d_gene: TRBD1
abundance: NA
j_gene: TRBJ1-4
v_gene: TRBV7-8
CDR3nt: TGTGCCAGCAGCTTAGCGGGACAGGGTTATAATGAAAAACTGTTTTTT
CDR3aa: CASSLAGQGYNEKLFF

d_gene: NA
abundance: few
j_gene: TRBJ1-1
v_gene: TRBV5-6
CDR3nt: TGTGCCAGCAGTTACGGACAGCGGAACACTGAAGCTTTCTTT
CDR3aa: CASSYGQRNTEAFF

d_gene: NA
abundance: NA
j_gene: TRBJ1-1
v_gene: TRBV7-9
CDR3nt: TGTGCCAGCAGCGATAAAAATCCCGGACAAACTGGGGCGCGGACTGAAGCTTTCTTT
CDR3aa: CASSDKNPGQTGARTEAFF

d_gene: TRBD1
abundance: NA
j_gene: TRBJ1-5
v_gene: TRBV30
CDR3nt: TGTGCCTGGAGTGCGGACAGGGGGCCCAATCAGCCCCAGCATTTT
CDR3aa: CAWSADRGPNQPQHF

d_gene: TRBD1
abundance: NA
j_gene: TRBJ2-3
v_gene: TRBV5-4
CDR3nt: TGTGCCAGCAGCCAACCTCGGGACAGGGGCGTAGATACGCAGTATTTT
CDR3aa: CASSQPRDRGVDTQYF